These 20 T cell receptor beta chains share one sample of origin, sequenced in a study of CD8 T cells in ankylosing spondylitis. One entry per CDR3 protein results from TCRdb running MiXCR on the 5' RACE reads. The data contain some 150,000 distinct CDR3 sequences, about an eighth of them seen just once; the ten biggest clones take up around 4.1%. The material sequenced was blood, either unsorted or a sorted T cell fraction (not recorded which). All receptors derive from a female donor with ankylosing spondylitis or in good health (not recorded which).

This clonotype was observed at least ten times. The chain employs TRBV7-6 and TRBJ2-1, with unresolved D. V dropped 2 bases and J dropped 0 bases, with 11 bases sitting between them. This CDR3 region has 16 residues. CDR1 and CDR2 from the germline V gene are SGHVS and FNYEAQ. As DNA, the CDR3 is TGTGCCAGCAGCTTATCCCCGGTTAGCTCCTACAATGAGCAGTTCTTC. Translated: CASSLSPVSSYNEQFF.

This clonotype was counted many times. This rearrangement joins TRBV7-2 to TRBJ2-7; the D gene is possibly TRBD1 (6 bases). Germline V gene lookup returns CDR1 SGHTA and CDR2 FQGNSA. V dropped 5 bases and J dropped 2 bases, with 16 bases sitting between them. This CDR3 contains 15 residues. CDR3 nucleotide sequence: TGTGCCAGCAGCCTGGGGGCTAGAGGTCCCTACGAGCAGTACTTC. Translating it yields CASSLGARGPYEQYF.

This clonotype has ten or more counts. The chain recombines TRBV9 with TRBJ2-1; weak D call: TRBD2 (6 bases). V was pared by 1 base and J by 0 bases, with 11 bases between. The CDR3 has 16 residues. CDR1 is SGDLS and CDR2 is YYNGEE in the germline V gene. The CDR3 sequence: CASSVLEGGSYNEQFF. The CDR3 coding sequence is TGTGCCAGCAGCGTACTAGAGGGAGGCTCCTACAATGAGCAGTTCTTC.

The chain combines TRBV6-4 with TRBJ1-2; D call uncertain. The CDR3 is 15 residues long. In germline, CDR1 is MRHNA, CDR2 SNTAGT. Trimming removed 3 bases from V and 5 bases from J, with 16 bases in between. The CDR3 reads CASSEKAGLLYGYTF. The CDR3 nucleotides are TGTGCCAGCAGTGAAAAGGCCGGTCTCTTATATGGCTACACCTTC.

There are many counts of this clonotype. The rearrangement uses TRBV24-1 and TRBJ2-1; 8 nucleotides agree with TRBD2. The J segment lost 8 bases and the V segment lost 4 bases, leaving 6 bases of the junction unmatched. CDR3 length: 14 residues. CDR1 is KGHDR, CDR2 SFDVKD, per germline. The CDR3 DNA is TGTGCCACCAGTGACCCACCGACTAGCGATGAGCAGTTCTTC. It yields the protein CATSDPPTSDEQFF.

This clonotype has ten or more counts. The V gene is TRBV5-6, the J gene TRBJ2-1; D unresolved. V gave up 4 bases and J gave up 7 bases, with 9 bases separating them. The CDR3 sequence is 12 residues long. Germline V lookup: CDR1 SGHDT, CDR2 YYEEEE. The CDR3 bases are TGTGCCAGCAGCCCCGGCATAAATGAGCAGTTCTTC. Residues: CASSPGINEQFF. Using reference TRBV5-6 and TRBJ2-1 for the parts outside the CDR3, the full variable domain is DAGVTQSPTHLIKTRGQQVTLRCSPKSGHDTVSWYQQALGQGPQFIFQYYEEEERQRGNFPDRFSGHQFPNYSSELNVNALLLGDSALYLCASSPGINEQFFGPGTRLTVL.

This clonotype was counted only a few times. The CDR3 region is CASRNGTGPNGYTF. The CDR3 DNA follows: TGTGCCAGCAGGAACGGGACAGGCCCGAATGGCTACACCTTC. V gene TRBV12-3 or TRBV12-4 combines with J gene TRBJ1-2; 8 bases fit TRBD1. CDR3 length equals 14 residues. V lost 6 bases and J lost 6; bases outside the gene matches: 9.

This clonotype has at least ten counts. The DNA of the CDR3 is TGCAGTGCTAGACCCTCTCTAGCGGGGTCCTACGAGCAGTACTTC. Its protein is CSARPSLAGSYEQYF. The chain employs TRBV20-1 and TRBJ2-7; 9 nucleotides match TRBD2. The trim removed 2 bases at V and 1 base at J, leaving 6 bases unmatched. Germline-derived CDR1 and CDR2 are DFQATT and SNEGSKA (reference sequence). This CDR3 spans 15 amino acids.

This clonotype was detected a few times. The gene calls are TRBV7-2 and TRBJ2-1; tentative D call: TRBD2 (6 bases). Trimming took off 1 base at V and 7 bases at J, with 26 bases between the two ends. Germline lookup yields CDR1 SGHTA and CDR2 FQGNSA. The CDR3 has 19 residues. The DNA of the CDR3 is TGTGCCAGCAGCTTAGATGCGGGGCGTCGAGGGAGCAGGAGGAATGAGCAGTTCTTC. Its translation: CASSLDAGRRGSRRNEQFF.

This clonotype was observed many times. V is TRBV20-1 and J is TRBJ2-3; D is undetermined. The V gene lost 5 bases and the J gene lost 4 bases, with 13 bases spanning the gap. Germline V gives CDR1 DFQATT, CDR2 SNEGSKA (reference sequence). The CDR3 runs 13 residues. CDR3 sequence: CSAVHGYADTQYF. The DNA for the CDR3 is TGCAGTGCTGTCCATGGTTACGCAGATACGCAGTATTTT.

This clonotype was seen at least ten times. The chain links TRBV5-1 to TRBJ1-2, with TRBD1 matching 8 bases. This CDR3 has 16 residues. V lost 4 bases and J lost 4; bases outside the gene matches: 12. Germline V CDR1 and CDR2: SGHRS, YFSETQ. In DNA form, the CDR3 reads TGCGCCAGCAGCCCGGGACAGGCGCCAAGCGCCTATGGCTACACCTTC. Its translation is CASSPGQAPSAYGYTF.

This clonotype has at least ten counts. V is TRBV11-2 and J is TRBJ2-4; the match to TRBD1 covers 9 bases. CDR1 SGHAT and CDR2 FQNNGV come from the germline V gene. The CDR3 has 14 amino acids. V was pared by 7 bases and J by 8 bases, with 9 bases of the junction left unmatched. The CDR3, as DNA: TGTGCCAGCACCGAACAGGGGGCTAGGGACATTCAGTACTTC. Translation: CASTEQGARDIQYF.

This clonotype was recorded at least ten times. For the CDR3, the DNA is TGCAGTGCTAGACTATATGGGAGTCGGACTAGCGAAAGTGATCTCCAAGAGACCCAGTACTTC. Its protein product is CSARLYGSRTSESDLQETQYF. The chain combines TRBV20-1 with TRBJ2-5, with 9 bases fitting TRBD2. Unmatched junction bases numbered 23, after V lost 2 bases and J lost 1 base. CDR1 is DFQATT, CDR2 SNEGSKA, per germline (reference sequence). The CDR3 is 21 residues long.

There are many counts of this clonotype. The V gene is TRBV12-3 or TRBV12-4, the J gene TRBJ2-1, with no clear D. This CDR3 is 14 amino acids long. V was cut by 7 bases and J by 4 bases, with 14 bases left in between. CDR3 residues: CASTKGIRYNEQFF. The CDR3 DNA reads TGTGCCAGCACGAAGGGAATACGGTACAATGAGCAGTTCTTC.

This clonotype was counted many times. V usage is TRBV9 and J usage is TRBJ1-1, with a tentative D call TRBD1 (5 bases). Germline CDR1 is SGDLS and CDR2 is YYNGEE. V was cut by 0 bases and J by 1 base, with 19 bases left in between. This CDR3 has 18 residues. The CDR3 nucleotides are TGTGCCAGCAGCGTAGGCCTGGAAGGGACGTATCCGAACACTGAAGCTTTCTTT. Its protein product is CASSVGLEGTYPNTEAFF.

V is TRBV20-1 and J is TRBJ2-7, with 9 bases matching TRBD1. Germline lookup yields CDR1 DFQATT and CDR2 SNEGSKA (reference sequence). CDR3 length: 13 amino acids. The trim removed 6 bases at V and 1 base at J, leaving 4 bases unmatched. The CDR3 DNA reads as TGCAGTGCCGGGGACAGGGATTCCTACGAGCAGTACTTC. The encoded protein is CSAGDRDSYEQYF.

The chain employs TRBV28 and TRBJ2-7; 7 bases map to TRBD1. V gave up 5 bases and J gave up 4 bases; unmatched junction bases: 11. Per the germline V gene, CDR1 is MDHEN and CDR2 is SYDVKM. The CDR3 is 15 residues long. The CDR3: CASSGRTGVLYEQYF. CDR3 coding DNA: TGTGCCAGCAGTGGAAGGACAGGAGTTTTGTACGAGCAGTACTTC.

Ten or more counts support this clonotype. Here the CDR3 DNA reads TGTGCCAGCAGTCCGAATATCGGAAACGAAAAACTGTTTTTT. It specifies CASSPNIGNEKLFF. This chain connects TRBV12-3 or TRBV12-4 to TRBJ1-4; unclear D gene. Between the trimmed V and J ends, which lost 5 bases and 8 bases, there was a span of 15 bases. The CDR3 extends over 14 amino acids.

This clonotype was counted at least ten times. The chain joins TRBV29-1 to TRBJ2-2; possibly TRBD1 for D (6 bases). CDR1 and CDR2 (germline): SQVTM, ANQGSEA. This CDR3 is built from 14 residues. V was clipped by 6 bases and J by 0 bases, with 11 bases between them. The DNA of the CDR3 is TGCAGCGTGGCCAGGGGCGCGAACACCGGGGAGCTGTTTTTT. This encodes CSVARGANTGELFF.

This clonotype was seen ten or more times. The chain has TRBV19 and TRBJ2-5; D is perhaps TRBD1 (6 bases). Germline CDR1 reads LNHDA; CDR2 reads SQIVND (reference sequence). V lost 3 bases to trimming and J lost 0 bases, with 8 bases between them. The CDR3 consists of 14 residues. Here the CDR3 DNA reads TGTGCCAGTAGTATCACAGGGTACCAAGAGACCCAGTACTTC. Its translation is CASSITGYQETQYF.